This TCR beta chain was identified during a study of T cells expressing NK-cell markers. Study-wide background: Source material for TCR beta repertoires consisted of sorted CD3+CD56+NKG2C+, CD3+CD56+NKG2C- and CD3+CD56-NKG2C+ T cells.

Germline-derived CDR1 and CDR2 are MNHEY and SVGEGT. The CDR3 totals 13 residues. TCRdb reanalyzed the 5' RACE reads, giving one entry per CDR3 protein sequence and no DNA. The listing contains 20,000 or so distinct CDR3 sequences. This chain links TRBV6-2 or TRBV6-3 with TRBJ2-7. Specimen: blood T cells: a sorted CD56 or NKG2C T cell subset, CD4+ or CD8+ T cells, or bulk PBMC T cells (not recorded which). The TCR comes from a man aged 18-70 years in good health. The CDR3 protein is CASSPIASYEQYF.